Described below is a single T cell receptor (beta chain) sequence and its context. The sample comes from a study of blood T cell repertoires in COVID-19. Study at large: The analysed material was cDNA or gDNA that came from T cells, B-cell-depleted T cells, or PBMCs.

Authors' data handling: Reference gene primers were amplified, and this amplification served to estimate nucleated cell counts. The protocol was immunoSEQ multiplex PCR, while the TCRdb copy is restricted to in-frame clones and leaves out a portion. The V and J calls and clone size were taken over from that table, and D and trimming were inferred from the DNA. The sample has approximately 98,000 clones; around 90% are singletons. The source material was peripheral blood. This sequence was found in a human donor in a cohort sampled during active COVID-19.

CDR3 in DNA: TGTGCCAGCAGTCGGGACAGGGAGGGTTCACCCCTCCACTTT. Translating it yields CASSRDREGSPLHF. The chain uses TRBV6-5 and TRBJ1-6, with TRBD1 identical over 9 bases. Germline-derived CDR1 and CDR2 are MNHEY and SVGAGI. V gave up 5 bases and J gave up 9 bases; unmatched junction bases: 5. This CDR3 has 14 amino acids.